This is a list of T cell receptor beta chains from one sample in a study of cytomegalovirus exposure and HLA in healthy donors. Profiling relied on immunoSEQ multiplex PCR, and the TCRdb table lists in-frame clones only, not all of them. The sample shows approximately 61,000 clones, around 75% of them seen only once. Sequenced input: PBMCs. The source is a man aged 45 to 65 in good health and CMV-seropositive. Each CDR3 is given with its conserved first and last residue. Fields, in order: V gene, CDR3 protein.

>TRBV7-2
CASSPGLAGGQETQYF
>TRBV9
CASSESVYNSPLHF
>TRBV5-1
CASSSLPTDTQYF
>TRBV7-2
CASSLSYQETQYF
>TRBV18
CASSPAGGTNSYEQFF
>TRBV27
CASSLSGGRVTPYEQYF
>TRBV27
CASSSLAGGSSYNEQFF
>TRBV27
CASRRSTDTQYF
>TRBV29-1
CSVHGGWGTEAFF
>TRBV6-1
CASSNRDRGPDTQYF
>TRBV2
CASSGNRGNQPQHF
>TRBV4-1
CASSQEGATEAFF
>TRBV12-1
CASRLAGETTGELFF
>TRBV4-3
CASSQDRGSTEAFF
>TRBV30
CAWSIPQTDTDTQYF
>TRBV18
CASSADTDSYEQYF
>TRBV5-6
CASTRYTGGLRNQPQNF
>TRBV6-6
CASSITPGGTGELFF
>TRBV7-9
CASSLFRAEAFF
>TRBV19
CASSWLADYNEQFF
>TRBV6-6
CASSNIQPQHF
>TRBV2
CASSVQGSFGYTF
>TRBV28
CASSLSGGSDETQYF
>TRBV28
CASSTGTQSSYEQYF
>TRBV7-2
CASSPDRVIYAEAFF
>TRBV7-9
CASSSLDRGIYEQYF
>TRBV7-2
CASSARDRSYEQYF
>TRBV2
CASSEGTGTNSPLHF
>TRBV28
CASRLPGQQKFNF
>TRBV10-3
CAISNRPSGNTIYF
>TRBV19
CASRGQAKGENTEAFF
>TRBV2
CASSPGQGLQYF
>TRBV4-1
CASSQVGLASYEQYF
>TRBV18
CASSLQGARGSNQPQHF
>TRBV28
CASSPYRGAGETQYF
>TRBV28
CASSLTGAGNTIYF
>TRBV6-6
CASSYKGLANTGELFF
>TRBV7-6
CASSLVGGRELFF
>TRBV28
CASSLRDTYEQYF
>TRBV5-1
CASSLVASGTYEQYF
>TRBV30
CAWSEQANTEAFF
>TRBV7-9
CASSLGAGRTAEAFF
>TRBV10-3
CAISEGRAGGLETQYF